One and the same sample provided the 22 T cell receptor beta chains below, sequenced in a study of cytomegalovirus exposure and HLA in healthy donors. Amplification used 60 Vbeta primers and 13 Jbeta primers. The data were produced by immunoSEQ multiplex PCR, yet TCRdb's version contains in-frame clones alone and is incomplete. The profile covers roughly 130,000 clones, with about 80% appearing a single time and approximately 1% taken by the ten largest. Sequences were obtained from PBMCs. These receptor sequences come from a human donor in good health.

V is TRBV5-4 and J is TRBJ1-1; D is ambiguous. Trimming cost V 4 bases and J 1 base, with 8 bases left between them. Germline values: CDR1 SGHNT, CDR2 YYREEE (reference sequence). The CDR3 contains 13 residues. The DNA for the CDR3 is TGTGCCAGCAGCCCCACCAGGAACACTGAAGCTTTCTTT. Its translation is CASSPTRNTEAFF.

The CDR3, as DNA: TGCGCCAGCAGTCAATCGTGGCAGGGTCTTGAAGCTTTCTTT. It is translated as CASSQSWQGLEAFF. The rearrangement joins TRBV23-1 to TRBJ1-1, with D perhaps TRBD1 (5 bases). TRBV23-1 is noted as an ORF with a role that remains uncertain. Trimming cost V 0 bases and J 7 bases, with 12 bases left between them. The CDR3 is 14 amino acids.

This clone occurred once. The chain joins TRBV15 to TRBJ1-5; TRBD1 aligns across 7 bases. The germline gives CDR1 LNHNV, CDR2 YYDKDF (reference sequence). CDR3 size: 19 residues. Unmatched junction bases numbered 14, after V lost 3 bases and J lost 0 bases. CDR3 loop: CATSSRWAGGWNSNQPQHF. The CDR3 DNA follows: TGTGCCACCAGCAGCCGGTGGGCAGGGGGATGGAATAGCAATCAGCCCCAGCATTTT. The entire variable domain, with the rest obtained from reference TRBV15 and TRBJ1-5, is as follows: DAMVIQNPRYQVTQFGKPVTLSCSQTLNHNVMYWYQQKSSQAPKLLFHYYDKDFNNEADTPDNFQSRRPNTSFCFLDIRSPGLGDTAMYLCATSSRWAGGWNSNQPQHFGDGTRLSIL.

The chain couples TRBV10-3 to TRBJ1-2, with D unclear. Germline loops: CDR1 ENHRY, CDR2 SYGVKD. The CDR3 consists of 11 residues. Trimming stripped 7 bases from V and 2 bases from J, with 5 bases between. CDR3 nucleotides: TGTGCCATCATGGAGAACTATGGCTACACCTTC. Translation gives CAIMENYGYTF.

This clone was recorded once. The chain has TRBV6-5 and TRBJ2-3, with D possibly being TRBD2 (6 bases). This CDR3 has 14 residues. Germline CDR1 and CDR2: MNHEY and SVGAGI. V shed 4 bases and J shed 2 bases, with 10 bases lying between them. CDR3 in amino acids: CASSFQGLTDTQYF. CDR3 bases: TGTGCCAGCAGTTTCCAGGGACTCACAGATACGCAGTATTTT.

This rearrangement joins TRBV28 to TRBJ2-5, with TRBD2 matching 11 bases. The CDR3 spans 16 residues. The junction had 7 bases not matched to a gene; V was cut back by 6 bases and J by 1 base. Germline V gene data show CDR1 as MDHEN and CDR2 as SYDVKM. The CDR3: CASRHIAGGVQETQYF. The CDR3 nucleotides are TGTGCCAGCAGACACATAGCGGGGGGGGTCCAAGAGACCCAGTACTTC.

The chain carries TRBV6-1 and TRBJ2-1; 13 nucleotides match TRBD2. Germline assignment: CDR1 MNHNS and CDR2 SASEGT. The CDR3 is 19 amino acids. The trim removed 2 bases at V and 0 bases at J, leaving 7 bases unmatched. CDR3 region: CASSELGTSGTSSYNEQFF. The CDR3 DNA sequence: TGTGCCAGCAGTGAATTAGGGACTAGCGGGACTAGCTCCTACAATGAGCAGTTCTTC.

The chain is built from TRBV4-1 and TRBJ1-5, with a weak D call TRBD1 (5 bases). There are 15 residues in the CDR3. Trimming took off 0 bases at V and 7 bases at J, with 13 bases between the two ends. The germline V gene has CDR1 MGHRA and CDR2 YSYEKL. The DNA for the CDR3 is TGCGCCAGCAGCCAAGATCGGGGGGAGGCCCAGCCCCAGCATTTT. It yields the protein CASSQDRGEAQPQHF.

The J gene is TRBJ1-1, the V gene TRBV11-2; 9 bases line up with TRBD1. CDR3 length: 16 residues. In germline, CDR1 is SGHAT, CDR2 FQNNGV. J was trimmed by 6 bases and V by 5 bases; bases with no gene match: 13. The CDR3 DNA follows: TGTGCCAGCAGCCGTACTATACAGGGGGCGTTCGCTGAAGCTTTCTTT. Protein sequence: CASSRTIQGAFAEAFF.

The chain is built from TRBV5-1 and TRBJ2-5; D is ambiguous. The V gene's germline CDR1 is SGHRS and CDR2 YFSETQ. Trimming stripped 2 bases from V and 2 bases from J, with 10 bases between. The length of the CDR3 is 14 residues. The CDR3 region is CASSFRGRQETQYF. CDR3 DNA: TGCGCCAGCAGCTTTCGAGGTCGTCAAGAGACCCAGTACTTC.

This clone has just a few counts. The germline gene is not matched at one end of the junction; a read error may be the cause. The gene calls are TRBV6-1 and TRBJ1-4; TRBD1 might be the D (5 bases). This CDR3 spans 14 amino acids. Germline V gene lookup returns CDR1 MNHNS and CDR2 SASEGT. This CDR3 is CASREGQINEKLFF. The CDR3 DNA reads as TGTGCCAGCAGAGAAGGACAAATCAATGAAAAACTGTTTTTT.

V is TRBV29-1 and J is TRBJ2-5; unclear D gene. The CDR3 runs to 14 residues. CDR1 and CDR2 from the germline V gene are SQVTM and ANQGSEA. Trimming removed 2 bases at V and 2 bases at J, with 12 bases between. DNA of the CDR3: TGCAGCGTTGAACGCGCCGGCGGACAAGAGACCCAGTACTTC. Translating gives CSVERAGGQETQYF. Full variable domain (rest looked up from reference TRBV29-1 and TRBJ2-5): SAVISQKPSRDICQRGTSLTIQCQVDSQVTMMFWYRQQPGQSLTLIATANQGSEATYESGFVIDKFPISRPNLTFSTLTVSNMSPEDSSIYLCSVERAGGQETQYFGPGTRLLVL.

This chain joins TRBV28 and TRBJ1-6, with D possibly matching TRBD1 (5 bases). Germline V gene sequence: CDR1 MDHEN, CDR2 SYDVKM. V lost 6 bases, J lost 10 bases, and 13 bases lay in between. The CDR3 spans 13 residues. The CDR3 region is CASRIPGDSPLHF. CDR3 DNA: TGTGCCAGCAGGATCCCGGGGGACTCACCCCTCCACTTT.

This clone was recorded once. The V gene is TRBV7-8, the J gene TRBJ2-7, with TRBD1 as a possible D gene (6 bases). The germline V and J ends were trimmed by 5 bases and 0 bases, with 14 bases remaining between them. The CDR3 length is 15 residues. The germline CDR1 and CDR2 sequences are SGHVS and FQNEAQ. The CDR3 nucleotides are TGTGCCAGCAGCCCCTGGCAGGGGCCCTCCTACGAGCAGTACTTC. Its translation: CASSPWQGPSYEQYF.

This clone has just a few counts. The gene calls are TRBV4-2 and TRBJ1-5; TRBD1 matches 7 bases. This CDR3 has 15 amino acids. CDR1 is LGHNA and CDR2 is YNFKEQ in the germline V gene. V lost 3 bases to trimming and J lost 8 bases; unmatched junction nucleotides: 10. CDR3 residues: CASSQDGQVMEPQHF. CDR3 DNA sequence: TGTGCCAGCAGCCAGGATGGACAGGTCATGGAGCCCCAGCATTTT.

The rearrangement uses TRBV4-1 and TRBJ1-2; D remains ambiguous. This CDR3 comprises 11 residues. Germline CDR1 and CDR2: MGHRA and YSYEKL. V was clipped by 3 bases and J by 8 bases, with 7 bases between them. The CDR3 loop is CASSQRGGYTF. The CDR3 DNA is TGCGCCAGCAGCCAGAGAGGCGGCTACACCTTC.

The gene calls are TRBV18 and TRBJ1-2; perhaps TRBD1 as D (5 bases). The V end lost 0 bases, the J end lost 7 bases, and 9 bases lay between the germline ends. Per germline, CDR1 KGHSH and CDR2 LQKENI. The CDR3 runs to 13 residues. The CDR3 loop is CASSPPQVGGYTF. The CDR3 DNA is TGTGCCAGCTCACCACCACAGGTCGGTGGCTACACCTTC.

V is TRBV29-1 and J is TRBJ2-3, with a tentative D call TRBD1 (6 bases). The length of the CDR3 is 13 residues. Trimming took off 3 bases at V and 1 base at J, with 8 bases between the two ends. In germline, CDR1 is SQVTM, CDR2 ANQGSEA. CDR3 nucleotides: TGCAGCGTTGACGAGGGGGGCACAGATACGCAGTATTTT. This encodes CSVDEGGTDTQYF.

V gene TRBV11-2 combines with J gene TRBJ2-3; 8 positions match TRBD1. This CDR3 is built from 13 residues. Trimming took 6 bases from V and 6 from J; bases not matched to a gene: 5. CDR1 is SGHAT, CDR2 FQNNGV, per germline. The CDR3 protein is CASRRTGLDTQYF. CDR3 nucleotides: TGTGCCAGCAGGCGGACAGGGTTGGATACGCAGTATTTT. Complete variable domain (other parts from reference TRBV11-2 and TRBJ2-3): EAGVAQSPRYKIIEKRQSVAFWCNPISGHATLYWYQQILGQGPKLLIQFQNNGVVDDSQLPKDRFSAERLKGVDSTLKIQPAKLEDSAVYLCASRRTGLDTQYFGPGTRLTVL.

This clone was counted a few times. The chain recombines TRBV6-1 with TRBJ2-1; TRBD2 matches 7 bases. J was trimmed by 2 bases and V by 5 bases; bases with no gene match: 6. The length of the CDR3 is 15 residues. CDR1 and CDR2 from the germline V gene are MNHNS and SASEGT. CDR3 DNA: TGTGCCAGCAGTCCAACTAGCGACGCCTACAATGAGCAGTTCTTC. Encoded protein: CASSPTSDAYNEQFF.

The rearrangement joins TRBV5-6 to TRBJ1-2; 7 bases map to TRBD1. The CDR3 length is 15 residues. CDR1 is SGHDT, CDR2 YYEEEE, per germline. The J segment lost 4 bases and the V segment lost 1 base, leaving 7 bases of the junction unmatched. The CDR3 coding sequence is TGTGCCAGCAGCTTGCAGAGACAGGGACTCTATGGCTACACCTTC. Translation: CASSLQRQGLYGYTF. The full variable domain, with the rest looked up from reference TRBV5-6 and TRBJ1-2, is DAGVTQSPTHLIKTRGQQVTLRCSPKSGHDTVSWYQQALGQGPQFIFQYYEEEERQRGNFPDRFSGHQFPNYSSELNVNALLLGDSALYLCASSLQRQGLYGYTFGSGTRLTVV.

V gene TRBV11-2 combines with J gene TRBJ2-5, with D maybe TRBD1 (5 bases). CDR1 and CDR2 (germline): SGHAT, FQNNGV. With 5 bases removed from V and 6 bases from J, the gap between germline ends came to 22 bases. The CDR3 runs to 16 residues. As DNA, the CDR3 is TGTGCCAGCAGCCCCCCTTCCAGGCAGGGTGAAAAGACCCAGTACTTC. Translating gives CASSPPSRQGEKTQYF. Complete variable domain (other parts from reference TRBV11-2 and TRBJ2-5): EAGVAQSPRYKIIEKRQSVAFWCNPISGHATLYWYQQILGQGPKLLIQFQNNGVVDDSQLPKDRFSAERLKGVDSTLKIQPAKLEDSAVYLCASSPPSRQGEKTQYFGPGTRLLVL.